This is a list of T cell receptor beta chains from one sample in a study of blood T cells in healthy people across ages. MiXCR, run by TCRdb on the 5' RACE reads, gives a single entry per CDR3 protein. The sample yields 1.6 million or so distinct CDR3 sequences, around 35% seen once. Specimen: blood. Receptors were obtained from a woman aged 25 to 39 in good health. The CDR3 runs from the conserved cysteine through the conserved F or W. D genes are given only for firm matches. Clone size appears in some rows only: once, few, many, or a class for an expanded clone.

-	TRBV9	TRBD2	TRBJ2-3	TGTGCCAGCAGCGTAGTTAGCGGGGGTGGCACAGATACGCAGTATTTT	CASSVVSGGGTDTQYF
-	TRBV12-3/TRBV12-4	-	TRBJ1-6	TGTGCCAGCAGAGAGACCGGGCCCTCCTATAATTCACCCCTCCACTTT	CASRETGPSYNSPLHF
-	TRBV10-2	-	TRBJ2-5	TGCGCCAGCAGTGACCCTAGGGGGGAGACCCAGTACTTC	CASSDPRGETQYF
few	TRBV24-1	TRBD2	TRBJ2-5	TGTGCCACCAGTGTAGGACTAGCGGACCAAGAGACCCAGTACTTC	CATSVGLADQETQYF
-	TRBV18	-	TRBJ1-5	TGTGCCAGCTCACCACCGGGACACCTTAGCAATCAGCCCCAGCATTTT	CASSPPGHLSNQPQHF
-	TRBV2	TRBD2	TRBJ2-1	TGTGCCAGCAGTGGGGGGACTAGCGGGAGGGTCTATGAGCAGTTCTTC	CASSGGTSGRVYEQFF
few	TRBV20-1	TRBD1	TRBJ2-7	TGCAGTACTAAAGACCCCGGACAGGGGTCATACGAGCAGTACTTC	CSTKDPGQGSYEQYF
-	TRBV5-5	TRBD1	TRBJ2-7	TGTGCCAGCAGGCCATTGGTCCCGGACAGGGATTTTTACGAGCAGTACTTC	CASRPLVPDRDFYEQYF
few	TRBV7-2	TRBD2	TRBJ2-5	TGTGCCAGCAGCTTAGGAGGAAGTAGCGGGGGAACCGCGAGGACCCAGTACTTC	CASSLGGSSGGTARTQYF
-	TRBV5-1	TRBD2	TRBJ2-1	TGCGCCAGCAGCTTGGCCGCCGGATCCGGGACTAGCGCTTACAATGAGCAGTTCTTC	CASSLAAGSGTSAYNEQFF
few	TRBV3-1	TRBD2	TRBJ2-7	TGTGCCAGCAGCGCGCGGGGGGGCCAAGGCGAGCAGTACTTC	CASSARGGQGEQYF
few	TRBV24-1	-	TRBJ2-1	TGTGCCACCAGTGGTCAGAGGGCGGAGGTCAATGAGCAGTTCTTC	CATSGQRAEVNEQFF
-	TRBV20-1	-	TRBJ2-7	TGCAGTGCGGCCTTAGGGGCGACCTACGAGCAGTACTTC	CSAALGATYEQYF
once	TRBV5-1	TRBD2	TRBJ2-1	TGCGCCAGCAGCGCAAATAGCGGGAGAAGCTACAATGAGCAGTTCTTC	CASSANSGRSYNEQFF
-	TRBV20-1	TRBD1	TRBJ1-1	TGCAGTGCCCAGGGGGAACCTCGCACTGAAGCTTTCTTT	CSAQGEPRTEAFF
few	TRBV3-1	-	TRBJ1-2	TGTGCCAGCAGCCACGGCAGGTCATTCTATGGCTACACCTTC	CASSHGRSFYGYTF
-	TRBV12-3/TRBV12-4	-	TRBJ1-2	TGTGCCAGCAGTACTCGGACAACTACTTCCTTGGGCTACACCTTC	CASSTRTTTSLGYTF
many	TRBV20-1	-	TRBJ2-7	TGCAGCGCCAGGACTGGCACCTACGAGCAGTACTTC	CSARTGTYEQYF